This T cell receptor beta chain was captured by sequencing in a study of blood T cells in healthy people across ages. This clonotype occurred many times. Its antigen is not known. Each donor was a healthy Caucasian individual from Russia, aged roughly 6 to 100. It was with a sample-barcoded 5' primer and a J-beta primer mix that a second PCR of roughly 7 to 12 cycles was run. All cDNA molecules were each tagged by a template-switch adaptor with 12 random nucleotides. One entry per CDR3 protein, called by TCRdb with MiXCR from the 5' RACE reads. The sample includes around 1,600,000 distinct CDR3 sequences, 35% to 45% of them seen just once. Trimming left V 7 bases short and J 8 bases short, with 13 bases between. The CDR3 is made up of 12 amino acids. Germline loops: CDR1 MNHNY, CDR2 SVGAGI (reference sequence). Study-wide points: Unsorted PBMCs blocked a conclusive comparison of naive and antigen-experienced cells.

This TCR derives from a woman aged 18 to 35 in good health. What was sequenced was blood. The genes are TRBV6-6 and TRBJ2-3, with unresolved D. CDR3 DNA: TGTGCCAGCATACCTAGGAAGGGTACGCAGTATTTT. It is translated as CASIPRKGTQYF.